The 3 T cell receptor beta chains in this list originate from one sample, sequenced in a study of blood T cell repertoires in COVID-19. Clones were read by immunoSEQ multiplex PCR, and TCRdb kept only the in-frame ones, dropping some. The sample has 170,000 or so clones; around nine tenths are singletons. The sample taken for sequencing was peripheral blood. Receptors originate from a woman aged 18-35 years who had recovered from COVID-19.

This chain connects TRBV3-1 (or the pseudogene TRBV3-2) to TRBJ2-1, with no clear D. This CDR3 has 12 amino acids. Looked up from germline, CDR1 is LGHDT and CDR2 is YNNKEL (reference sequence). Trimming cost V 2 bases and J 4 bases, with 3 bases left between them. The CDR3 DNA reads TGTGCCAGCAGCCAACGGTACAATGAGCAGTTCTTC. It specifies CASSQRYNEQFF.

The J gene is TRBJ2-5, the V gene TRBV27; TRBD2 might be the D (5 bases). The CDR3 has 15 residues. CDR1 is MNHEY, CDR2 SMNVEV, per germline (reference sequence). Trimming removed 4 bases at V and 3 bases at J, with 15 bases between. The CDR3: CASSSRADEKETQYF. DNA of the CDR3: TGTGCCAGCAGTTCGCGAGCGGACGAAAAAGAGACCCAGTACTTC.

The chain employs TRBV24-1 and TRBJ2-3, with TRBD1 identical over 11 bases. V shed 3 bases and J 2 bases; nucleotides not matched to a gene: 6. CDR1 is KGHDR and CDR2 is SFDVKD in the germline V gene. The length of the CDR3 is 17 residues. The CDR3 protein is CATSDPDRGLNTDTQYF. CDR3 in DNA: TGTGCCACCAGTGATCCGGACAGGGGGCTTAACACAGATACGCAGTATTTT.